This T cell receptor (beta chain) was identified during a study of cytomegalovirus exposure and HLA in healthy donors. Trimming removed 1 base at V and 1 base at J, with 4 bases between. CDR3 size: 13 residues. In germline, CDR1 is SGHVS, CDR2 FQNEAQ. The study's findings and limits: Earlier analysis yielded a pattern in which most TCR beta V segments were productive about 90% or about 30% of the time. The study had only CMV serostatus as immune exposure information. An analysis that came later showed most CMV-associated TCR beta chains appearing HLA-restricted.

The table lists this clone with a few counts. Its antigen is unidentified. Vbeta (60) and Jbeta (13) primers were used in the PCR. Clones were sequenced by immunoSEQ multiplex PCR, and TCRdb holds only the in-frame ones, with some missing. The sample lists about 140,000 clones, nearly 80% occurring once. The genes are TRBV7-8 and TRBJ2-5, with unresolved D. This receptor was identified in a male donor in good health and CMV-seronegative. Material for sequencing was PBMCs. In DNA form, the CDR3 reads TGTGCCAGCAGCTTAGGACTCCAAGAGACCCAGTACTTC. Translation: CASSLGLQETQYF. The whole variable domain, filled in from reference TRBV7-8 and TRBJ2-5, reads GAGVSQSPRYKVAKRGQDVALRCDPISGHVSLFWYQQALGQGPEFLTYFQNEAQLDKSGLPSDRFFAERPEGSVSTLKIQRTQQEDSAVYLCASSLGLQETQYFGPGTRLLVL.